Below are 24 T cell receptor beta chains sequenced from a single sample in a study of blood T cell repertoires in COVID-19. Repertoires were generated with immunoSEQ multiplex PCR, while TCRdb's copy carries only in-frame clones and drops some. The table includes hundreds of thousands of clones, about four fifths detected once. Material: peripheral blood. These receptors originate from a woman of 80 years or more with COVID-19, enrolled during active disease.

This sequence joins TRBV4-1 and TRBJ2-5, with 10 bases fitting TRBD1. The CDR3 totals 16 residues. With V trimmed by 5 bases and J by 5 bases, 11 bases remained unmatched. CDR1 is MGHRA and CDR2 is YSYEKL in the germline V gene. Here the CDR3 reads CASSSRQGANSETQYF. DNA of the CDR3: TGCGCCAGCAGCTCCCGACAGGGGGCGAATTCGGAGACCCAGTACTTC.

This chain links TRBV19 with TRBJ1-5; TRBD1 agrees at 7 bases. Losses at the gene ends were 7 bases for V and 4 bases for J; bases not matched to a gene: 10. CDR1 and CDR2 from the germline V gene are LNHDA and SQIVND (reference sequence). The CDR3 consists of 15 residues. DNA of the CDR3: TGTGCCAGTAACAGTCAAGGGGGCCAGAATCAGCCCCAGCATTTT. It encodes CASNSQGGQNQPQHF.

The chain recombines TRBV9 with TRBJ1-1; 10 bases map to TRBD1. CDR3 length equals 15 residues. Germline V gene lookup returns CDR1 SGDLS and CDR2 YYNGEE. J was trimmed by 4 bases and V by 3 bases; bases with no gene match: 6. CDR3 coding DNA: TGTGCCAGCAGCGCCCGGACAGGGGGTTTCACTGAAGCTTTCTTT. This codes for CASSARTGGFTEAFF.

The gene calls are TRBV6-5 and TRBJ1-2; 8 nucleotides match TRBD1. The CDR3 has 15 residues. Germline loops: CDR1 MNHEY, CDR2 SVGAGI. Unmatched junction bases numbered 4, after V lost 0 bases and J lost 4 bases. The CDR3 DNA reads as TGTGCCAGCAGTTACTCCGGACAGGGTAGCTATGGCTACACCTTC. As protein: CASSYSGQGSYGYTF.

The chain uses TRBV30 and TRBJ2-1; D ambiguous. CDR1 is GTSNPN and CDR2 is SVGIG in the germline V gene (reference sequence). Trimming stripped 4 bases from V and 2 bases from J, with 9 bases between. This CDR3 region has 13 residues. This CDR3 is CAWTPDTYNEQFF. The CDR3 DNA follows: TGTGCCTGGACCCCCGACACCTACAATGAGCAGTTCTTC.

CDR3 residues: CSVSRDSYEQYF. CDR3 DNA sequence: TGCAGCGTCTCCAGGGACAGCTACGAGCAGTACTTC. The V call is TRBV29-1, the J call TRBJ2-7; 7 nucleotides align to TRBD1. V shed 6 bases and J 3 bases; nucleotides not matched to a gene: 5. The germline gives CDR1 SQVTM, CDR2 ANQGSEA. The CDR3 runs 12 residues.

The chain joins TRBV11-2 to TRBJ2-4, with 10 bases aligning to TRBD1. The CDR3 is 15 residues long. The V and J ends lost 5 bases and 5 bases, in that order; junction bases with no gene match: 6. Germline V gene data show CDR1 as SGHAT and CDR2 as FQNNGV. This CDR3 reads CASSPGTGEENIQYF. The CDR3 nucleotides read TGTGCCAGCAGCCCGGGGACAGGGGAAGAAAACATTCAGTACTTC.

The chain employs TRBV6-5 and TRBJ2-3; 8 nucleotides agree with TRBD1. The V segment lost 6 bases and the J segment 3 bases; nucleotides outside the gene matches: 2. The CDR3 contains 13 residues. Germline CDR1 is MNHEY and CDR2 is SVGAGI. In DNA, the CDR3 is TGTGCCAGCAGGAGACAGGGGACAGATACGCAGTATTTT. As protein: CASRRQGTDTQYF.

There are a few counts of this clone. The V gene is TRBV15, the J gene TRBJ1-5, with TRBD1 matching over 7 bases. Germline-derived CDR1 and CDR2 are LNHNV and YYDKDF (reference sequence). This CDR3 has 16 amino acids. V shed 0 bases and J 6 bases; nucleotides not matched to a gene: 8. DNA for the CDR3: TGTGCCACCAGCAGAGATGCAGGGACAGTGGGTCAGCCCCAGCATTTT. It yields the protein CATSRDAGTVGQPQHF. Supplemented by reference TRBV15 and TRBJ1-5, the full variable domain reads DAMVIQNPRYQVTQFGKPVTLSCSQTLNHNVMYWYQQKSSQAPKLLFHYYDKDFNNEADTPDNFQSRRPNTSFCFLDIRSPGLGDTAMYLCATSRDAGTVGQPQHFGDGTRLSIL.

The chain has TRBV29-1 and TRBJ2-7; TRBD1 aligns across 9 bases. The CDR3 has 12 residues. Germline V gene lookup returns CDR1 SQVTM and CDR2 ANQGSEA. The V gene end was trimmed by 7 bases and the J gene end by 3 bases; junction bases not matched to a gene: 4. The CDR3 protein is CSAGTGYYEQYF. DNA of the CDR3: TGCAGCGCTGGGACAGGGTACTACGAGCAGTACTTC.

This clone was seen only once. V gene TRBV6-5 combines with J gene TRBJ1-2; possibly TRBD1 for D (5 bases). Germline CDR1 and CDR2: MNHEY and SVGAGI. The CDR3 consists of 14 residues. Trimming cost V 0 bases and J 8 bases, with 13 bases left between them. CDR3 coding DNA: TGTGCCAGCAGTTACTCGATGGGGCAAACCGGCTACACCTTC. As protein: CASSYSMGQTGYTF.

This chain uses TRBV6-5 with TRBJ2-7; 7 bases match TRBD2. This CDR3 has 16 amino acids. The germline gives CDR1 MNHEY, CDR2 SVGAGI. V was clipped by 4 bases and J by 2 bases; unmatched bases: 11. CDR3 protein: CASSSRAAGSTYEQYF. In DNA form, the CDR3 reads TGTGCCAGCAGTTCTCGGGCAGCGGGGTCAACCTACGAGCAGTACTTC.

This clone occurred once. This chain links TRBV24-1 with TRBJ2-2; tentatively, D is TRBD1 (7 bases). Germline V gene data show CDR1 as KGHDR and CDR2 as SFDVKD. CDR3 length: 12 residues. The CDR3 region is CASRGVYGELFF. The CDR3 coding sequence is TGTGCTTCCAGGGGGGTTTACGGGGAGCTGTTTTTT.

The V and J genes are TRBV5-1 and TRBJ2-4; 7 bases are shared with TRBD1. The germline gives CDR1 SGHRS, CDR2 YFSETQ. Trimming took 4 bases from V and 1 from J; bases not matched to a gene: 17. The CDR3 sequence is 19 residues long. CDR3 nucleotide sequence: TGCGCCAGCAGCGGCCGGGACAGTTCCTCTGGATCCGCCAAAAACATTCAGTACTTC. It encodes CASSGRDSSSGSAKNIQYF.

The rearrangement joins TRBV2 to TRBJ1-2; unclear D gene. Germline CDR1 and CDR2: SNHLY and FYNNEI. The CDR3 consists of 12 residues. With 2 bases removed from V and 8 bases from J, the gap between germline ends came to 9 bases. This chain's CDR3 is CASSEFGDGYTF. CDR3 in DNA: TGTGCCAGCAGTGAATTTGGAGACGGCTACACCTTC.

V is TRBV19 and J is TRBJ1-6; D not certain. V lost 6 bases, J lost 8 bases, and 14 bases lay in between. In germline, CDR1 is LNHDA, CDR2 SQIVND (reference sequence). The CDR3 is made up of 14 amino acids. This CDR3 reads CASRGGVPYSPLHF. The DNA of the CDR3 is TGTGCCAGTAGGGGAGGTGTCCCCTATTCACCCCTCCACTTT.

Only one count was recorded for this clone. The chain has TRBV7-2 and TRBJ2-7, with 10 bases aligning to TRBD2. CDR1 is SGHTA and CDR2 is FQGNSA in the germline V gene. The CDR3 runs to 14 residues. Trimming took 5 bases from V and 6 from J; bases not matched to a gene: 7. In DNA form, the CDR3 reads TGTGCCAGCAGCCTTTCTAGCGGGGGTGTCGAGCAGTACTTC. It encodes CASSLSSGGVEQYF.

The chain has TRBV11-1 and TRBJ1-1; TRBD1 matches at 8 bases. The trim removed 5 bases at V and 3 bases at J, leaving 2 bases unmatched. CDR3 length: 13 amino acids. CDR1 SGHAT and CDR2 FQDESV come from the germline V gene (reference sequence). The CDR3 DNA reads TGTGCCAGCAGCAAACAGGGGGACACTGAAGCTTTCTTT. This sequence encodes CASSKQGDTEAFF.

This chain links TRBV5-1 with TRBJ2-1; D is perhaps TRBD1 (7 bases). With 4 bases removed from V and 6 bases from J, the gap between germline ends came to 14 bases. The CDR3 loop spans 14 amino acids. The germline CDR1 and CDR2 sequences are SGHRS and YFSETQ. The CDR3 spells CASSAGQLLNEQFF. The CDR3 DNA reads TGCGCCAGCAGCGCGGGACAGCTCCTCAATGAGCAGTTCTTC.

The genes are TRBV29-1 and TRBJ1-2, with D maybe TRBD1 (6 bases). The CDR3 totals 14 residues. V dropped 4 bases and J dropped 7 bases, with 19 bases sitting between them. Germline-derived CDR1 and CDR2 are SQVTM and ANQGSEA. DNA of the CDR3: TGCAGCGTTGGGGCTCGGGGGGCCGCGAGTGGCTACACCTTC. As protein: CSVGARGAASGYTF.

The rearrangement joins TRBV19 to TRBJ2-7; no reliable D call. In germline, CDR1 is LNHDA, CDR2 SQIVND (reference sequence). This CDR3 contains 15 residues. V dropped 3 bases and J dropped 1 base, with 13 bases sitting between them. The CDR3 region is CASSMSPLLSYEQYF. CDR3 DNA sequence: TGTGCCAGTAGTATGTCCCCCTTGTTGTCCTACGAGCAGTACTTC.

The CDR3 spells CASSQDADYGYTF. The CDR3 coding sequence is TGTGCCAGCAGCCAAGACGCGGACTATGGCTACACCTTC. The chain links TRBV3-1 (or the pseudogene TRBV3-2) to TRBJ1-2; unclear D gene. This CDR3 contains 13 residues. Trimming left V 0 bases short and J 3 bases short, with 5 bases between. CDR1 is LGHDT and CDR2 is YNNKEL in the germline V gene (reference sequence).

The rearrangement links TRBV28 to TRBJ1-4, with D unclear. The germline CDR1 and CDR2 sequences are MDHEN and SYDVKM. The CDR3 is made up of 15 amino acids. Trimming pared 3 bases from V and 7 bases from J, leaving 15 bases between. The CDR3 sequence: CASSFGGSAIEKLFF. The CDR3 DNA reads as TGTGCCAGCAGTTTCGGTGGGAGCGCAATTGAAAAACTGTTTTTT.

The chain uses TRBV9 and TRBJ1-5; D is possibly TRBD1 (5 bases). This CDR3 region has 14 residues. Deletions cut 0 bases from V and 2 bases from J, with 6 bases between. Per the germline V gene, CDR1 is SGDLS and CDR2 is YYNGEE. CDR3 sequence (DNA): TGTGCCAGCAGCGTAGCGGGGGGCAATCAGCCCCAGCATTTT. This sequence encodes CASSVAGGNQPQHF.